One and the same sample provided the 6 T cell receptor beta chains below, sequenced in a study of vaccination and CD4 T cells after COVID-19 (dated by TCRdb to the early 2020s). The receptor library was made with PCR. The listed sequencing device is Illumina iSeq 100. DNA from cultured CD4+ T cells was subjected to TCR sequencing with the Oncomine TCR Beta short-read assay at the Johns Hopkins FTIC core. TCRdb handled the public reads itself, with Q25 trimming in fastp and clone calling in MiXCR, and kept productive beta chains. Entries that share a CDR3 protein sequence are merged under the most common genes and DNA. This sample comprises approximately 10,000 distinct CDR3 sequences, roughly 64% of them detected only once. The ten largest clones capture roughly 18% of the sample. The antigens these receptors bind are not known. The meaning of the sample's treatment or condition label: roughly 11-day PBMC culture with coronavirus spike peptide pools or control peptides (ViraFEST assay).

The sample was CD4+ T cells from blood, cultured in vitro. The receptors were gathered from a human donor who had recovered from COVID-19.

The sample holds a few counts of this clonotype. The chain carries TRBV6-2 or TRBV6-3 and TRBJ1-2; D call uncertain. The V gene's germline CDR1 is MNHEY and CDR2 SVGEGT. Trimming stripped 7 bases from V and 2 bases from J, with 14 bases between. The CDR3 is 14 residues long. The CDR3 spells CASTLDGVNYGYTF. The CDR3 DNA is TGTGCCAGCACCCTAGACGGAGTAAACTATGGCTACACCTTC.

The CDR3 loop reads CASSQSSYLWSSYEQYF. The CDR3 bases are TGCGCCAGCAGTCAATCCTCATATCTGTGGAGCTCCTACGAGCAGTACTTC. This chain links TRBV23-1 with TRBJ2-7, with D uncertain. TRBV23-1 counts as an open reading frame of uncertain function. The CDR3 is made up of 17 amino acids. V lost 0 bases and J lost 0, with 15 bases in between.

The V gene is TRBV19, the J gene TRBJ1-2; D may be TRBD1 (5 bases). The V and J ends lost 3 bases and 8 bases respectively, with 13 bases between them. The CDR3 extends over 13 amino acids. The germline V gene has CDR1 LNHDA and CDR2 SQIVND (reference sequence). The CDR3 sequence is CASSISGGSGYTF. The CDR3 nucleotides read TGTGCCAGTAGTATCTCGGGGGGATCGGGCTACACCTTC.

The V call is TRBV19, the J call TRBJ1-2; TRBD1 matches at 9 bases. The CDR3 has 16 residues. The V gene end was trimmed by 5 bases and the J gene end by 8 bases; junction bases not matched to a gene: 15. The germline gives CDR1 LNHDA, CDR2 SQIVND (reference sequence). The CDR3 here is CASSLPGQGQGRGYTF. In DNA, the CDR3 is TGTGCCAGTAGTCTACCGGGACAGGGACAAGGCCGCGGCTACACCTTC.

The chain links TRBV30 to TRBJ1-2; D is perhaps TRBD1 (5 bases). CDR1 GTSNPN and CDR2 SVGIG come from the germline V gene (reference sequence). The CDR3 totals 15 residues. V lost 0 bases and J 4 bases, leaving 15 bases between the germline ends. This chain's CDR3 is CAWSVKDTGRYGYTF. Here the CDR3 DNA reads TGTGCCTGGAGTGTAAAGGATACGGGGCGCTATGGCTACACCTTC.

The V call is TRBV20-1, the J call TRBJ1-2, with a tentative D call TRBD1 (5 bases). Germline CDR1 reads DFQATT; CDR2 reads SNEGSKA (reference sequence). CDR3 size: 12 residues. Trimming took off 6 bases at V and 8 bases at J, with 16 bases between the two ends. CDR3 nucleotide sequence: TGCAGTGCCGAAGGGACGGCGGGGGGCTACACCTTC. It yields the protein CSAEGTAGGYTF.